This TCR beta chain was sequenced in a study of regulatory T cells in long-lasting Graves disease. Points from the study as a whole: Persistent cases favored TRBV28, TRBJ1-2 and TRBJ2-5.

Germline CDR1 reads SNHLY; CDR2 reads FYNNEI. The CDR3 spans 14 residues. The junction had 8 bases not matched to a gene; V was cut back by 8 bases and J by 4 bases. Investigators prepared the TCR beta libraries by applying iRepertoire HTBI primers and Arm-PCR of CDR3 regions. Each CDR3 protein gets one entry after TCRdb re-called the multiplex PCR reads with MiXCR. The sample has 350,000 to 450,000 distinct CDR3 sequences, about 23% seen once. This clonotype occurred many times. Antigen: not known. Specified time point: persistent/refractory GD, antithyroid drugs over 5 years with positive TRAb. TCR sequences were obtained from RNA taken from PBMCs.

This clonotype was obtained from a middle-aged woman with Graves disease. This chain links TRBV2 with TRBJ1-5; 7 bases fit TRBD1. The material was peripheral blood mononuclear cells (PBMCs), obtained when the disease was refractory, from a patient treated with antithyroid drugs. The CDR3 DNA is TGTGCCAGCCGAGAGGGGACAGAAAATCAGCCCCAGCATTTT. Translation gives CASREGTENQPQHF.